The present entry profiles one T cell receptor (beta chain) with its context. Its cognate antigen is unknown. There are 12 residues in the CDR3. Germline lookup yields CDR1 SGHAT and CDR2 FQNNGV. After removal of 4 bases from V and 8 bases from J, the junction contained 2 bases not matched to a gene. Researchers ran the PCR with 60 Vbeta and 13 Jbeta primers. As originally analysed: A later analysis counted 65 million to 90 million unique TCR beta chains, some 12 million shared. Profiling relied on immunoSEQ multiplex PCR, and the TCRdb table lists in-frame clones only, not all of them. V and J calls and clone size are copied from that table; D and trimming were computed from the DNA. The data hold around 150,000 clones, with over 60% observed a single time. The data were obtained in a study of cytomegalovirus exposure and HLA in healthy donors. Overall study results and limits: An analysis done earlier found most TCR beta V segments productive about 87% or about 30% of the time. TCR beta sequences numbering roughly 18,000 were associated with HLA alleles at 0.05 false discovery rate in a later analysis.

Sequenced material: PBMCs. J is TRBJ1-2 and V is TRBV11-2, with 9 nucleotides matching TRBD1. This clonotype was sampled from a young man in good health and CMV-seronegative. For the CDR3, the DNA is TGTGCCAGCAGCTCGACAGGGGGAGGCTACACCTTC. Residues: CASSSTGGGYTF.